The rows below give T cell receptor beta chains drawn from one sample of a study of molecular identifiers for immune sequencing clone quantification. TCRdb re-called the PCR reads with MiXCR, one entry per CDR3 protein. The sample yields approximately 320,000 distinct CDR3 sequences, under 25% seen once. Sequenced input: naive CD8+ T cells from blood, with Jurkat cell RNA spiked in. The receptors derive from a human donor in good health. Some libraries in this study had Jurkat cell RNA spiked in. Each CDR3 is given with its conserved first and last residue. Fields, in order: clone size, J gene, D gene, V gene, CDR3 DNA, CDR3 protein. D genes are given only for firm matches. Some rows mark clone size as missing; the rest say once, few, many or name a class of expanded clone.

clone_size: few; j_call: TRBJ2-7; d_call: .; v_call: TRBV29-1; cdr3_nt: TGCAGCGTTGAAGCGCGACAGGAGGGCTCCTACGAGCAGTACTTC; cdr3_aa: CSVEARQEGSYEQYF
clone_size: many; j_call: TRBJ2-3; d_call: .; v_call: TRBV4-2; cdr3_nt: TGTGCCAGCAGCCAAGAGGGCTATCGCACAGATACGCAGTATTTT; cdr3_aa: CASSQEGYRTDTQYF
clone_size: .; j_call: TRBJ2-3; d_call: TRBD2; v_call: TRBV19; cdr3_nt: TGTGCCAGTACTTCTAGCGGGGGAAGCACAGCTACGCAGTATTTT; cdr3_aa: CASTSSGGSTATQYF
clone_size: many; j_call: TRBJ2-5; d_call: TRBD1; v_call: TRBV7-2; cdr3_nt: TGTGCCAGCAGCGAGGGACAGGCGCAACAAGAGACCCAGTACTTC; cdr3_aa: CASSEGQAQQETQYF
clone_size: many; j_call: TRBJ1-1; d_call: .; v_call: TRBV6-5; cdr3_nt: TGTGCCAGCAGTTATGACTCGGACGCTGAAGCTTTCTTT; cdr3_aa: CASSYDSDAEAFF
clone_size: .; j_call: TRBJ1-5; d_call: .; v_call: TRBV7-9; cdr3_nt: TGTGCCAGCAAAACGGGCCAGCCGAATCAGCCCCAGCATTTT; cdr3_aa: CASKTGQPNQPQHF
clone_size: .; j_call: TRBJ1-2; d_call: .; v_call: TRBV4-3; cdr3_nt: TGCGCCAGCAGCCAAGATGTTTCGGGGCAGGGTTATGGCTACACCTTC; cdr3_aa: CASSQDVSGQGYGYTF
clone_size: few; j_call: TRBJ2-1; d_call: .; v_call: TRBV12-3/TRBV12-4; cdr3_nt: TGTGCCAGCAGCCCGACGGTTAGCTCCTACAATGAGCAGTTCTTC; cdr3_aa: CASSPTVSSYNEQFF
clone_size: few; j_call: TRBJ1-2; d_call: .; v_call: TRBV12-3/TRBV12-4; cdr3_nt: TGTGCCAGCAGTTTAGGAGGGGATGGCTACACCTTC; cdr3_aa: CASSLGGDGYTF
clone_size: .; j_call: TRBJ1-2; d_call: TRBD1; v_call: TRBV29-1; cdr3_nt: TGCAGCGTGCTCGACAGGGGAAACTATGGCTACACCTTC; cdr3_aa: CSVLDRGNYGYTF
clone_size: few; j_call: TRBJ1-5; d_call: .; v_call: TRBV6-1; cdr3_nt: TGTGCCAGCAGCGGGTCGGGGGGGCTGGGGAGCAATCAGCCCCAGCATTTT; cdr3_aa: CASSGSGGLGSNQPQHF
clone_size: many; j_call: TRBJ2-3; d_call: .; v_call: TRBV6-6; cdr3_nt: TGTGCCAGCAGGGCCGACACTTACAGCTTCACAGATACGCAGTATTTT; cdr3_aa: CASRADTYSFTDTQYF
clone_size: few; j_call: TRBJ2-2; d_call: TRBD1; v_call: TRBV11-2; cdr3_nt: TGTGCCAGCAGCCCATCGGACAGGGGAAACACCGGGGAGCTGTTTTTT; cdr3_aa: CASSPSDRGNTGELFF
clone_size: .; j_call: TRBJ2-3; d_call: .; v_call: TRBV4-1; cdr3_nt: TGCGCCCGCAGCCAAGAGGTCTGGGTCCCAGATACGCAGTATTTT; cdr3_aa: CARSQEVWVPDTQYF
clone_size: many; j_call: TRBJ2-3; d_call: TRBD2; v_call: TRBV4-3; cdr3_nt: TGCGCCAGCCCTGGCGGGAGCAGCACAGATACGCAGTATTTT; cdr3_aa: CASPGGSSTDTQYF
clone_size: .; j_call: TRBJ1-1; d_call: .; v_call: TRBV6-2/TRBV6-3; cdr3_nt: TGTGCCAGCAGTTCGGACCCTAGGGGGGGTTTTACTGAAGCTTTCTTT; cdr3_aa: CASSSDPRGGFTEAFF
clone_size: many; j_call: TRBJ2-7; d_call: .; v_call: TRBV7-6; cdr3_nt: TGTGCCAGCAGTTCAATTTCCTACGAGCAGTACTTC; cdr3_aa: CASSSISYEQYF
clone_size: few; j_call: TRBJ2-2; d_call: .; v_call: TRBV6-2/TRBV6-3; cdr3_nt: TGTGCCAGCAGCCTCTACAGGGTCACCGGGGAGCTGTTTTTT; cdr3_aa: CASSLYRVTGELFF
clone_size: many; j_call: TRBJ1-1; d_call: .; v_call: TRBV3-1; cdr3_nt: TGTGCCAGCAGCCAAACTTTCCCAGGAGAGAACACTGAAGCTTTCTTT; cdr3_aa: CASSQTFPGENTEAFF
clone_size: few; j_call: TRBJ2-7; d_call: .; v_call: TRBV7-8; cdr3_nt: TGTGCCAGCAGCTCCCAAGTGGAGGGCTACGAGCAGTATTTC; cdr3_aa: CASSSQVEGYEQYF
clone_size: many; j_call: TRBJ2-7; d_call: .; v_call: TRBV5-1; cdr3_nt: TGCGCCAGCAGCTTGGTTGGAACGGGGTCCGAGCAGTACTTC; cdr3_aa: CASSLVGTGSEQYF
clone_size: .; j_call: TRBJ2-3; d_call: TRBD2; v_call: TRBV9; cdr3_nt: TGTGCCAGCAGCGTAGGGCTAGCGGGAGTGCAAAGCACAGATACGCAGTATTTT; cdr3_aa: CASSVGLAGVQSTDTQYF
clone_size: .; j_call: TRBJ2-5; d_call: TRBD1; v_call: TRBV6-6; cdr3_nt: TGTGTCAGCAGTTACTCGGACAGGGCTCGGGAGACCCAGTACTTC; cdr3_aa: CVSSYSDRARETQYF
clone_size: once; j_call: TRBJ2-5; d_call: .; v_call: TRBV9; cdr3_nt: TGTGCCAGCAGCGCAGGGACTCTCCAAGAGACCCAGTACTTC; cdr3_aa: CASSAGTLQETQYF
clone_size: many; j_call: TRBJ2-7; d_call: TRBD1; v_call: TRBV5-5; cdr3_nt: TGTGCCAGCAGCTTATGGGGACAGGTGACTTACGAGCAGTACTTC; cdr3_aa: CASSLWGQVTYEQYF
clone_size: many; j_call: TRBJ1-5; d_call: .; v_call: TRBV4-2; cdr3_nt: TGTGCCAGCAGCCAAGATCAGGGTCCCAATCAGCCCCAGCATTTT; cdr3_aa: CASSQDQGPNQPQHF
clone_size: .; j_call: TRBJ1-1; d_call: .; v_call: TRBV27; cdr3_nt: TGTGCCAGCAGTTTAAGCGTGGGAGCGAACACTGAAGCTTTCTTT; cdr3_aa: CASSLSVGANTEAFF
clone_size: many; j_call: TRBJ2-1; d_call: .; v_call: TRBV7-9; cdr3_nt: TGTGCCAGCAGCCAACGAGAGGGGGGAGGTGAGCAGTTCTTC; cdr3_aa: CASSQREGGGEQFF
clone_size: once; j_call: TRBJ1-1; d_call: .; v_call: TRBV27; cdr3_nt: TGTGCCAGCAGTTTAACTTCAGTAACTGAAGCTTACTTT; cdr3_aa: CASSLTSVTEAYF
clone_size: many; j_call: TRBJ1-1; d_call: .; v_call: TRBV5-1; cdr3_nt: TGCGCCAGCAGCTGGACAGAAAATATGAACACTGAAGCTTTCTTT; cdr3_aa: CASSWTENMNTEAFF
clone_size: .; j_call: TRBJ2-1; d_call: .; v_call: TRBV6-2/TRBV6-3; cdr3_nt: TGTGCCAGCAGTTCGGGGGGCCCCTACAATGAGCAGTTCTTC; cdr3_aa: CASSSGGPYNEQFF
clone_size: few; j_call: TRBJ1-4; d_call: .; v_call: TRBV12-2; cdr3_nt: TGTGCAAGTCGCCAGGCCGGGGGATCAACTAATGAAAAACTGTTTTTT; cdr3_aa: CASRQAGGSTNEKLFF
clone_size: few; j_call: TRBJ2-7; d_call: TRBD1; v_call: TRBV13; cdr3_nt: TGTGCCAGCAGCTTAGGGGACAGGCATGCCTACGAGCAGTACTTC; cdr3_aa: CASSLGDRHAYEQYF
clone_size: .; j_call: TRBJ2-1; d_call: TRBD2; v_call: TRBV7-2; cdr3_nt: TGTGCCAGCAGCCCCGTGGTAGCGGGGGGACTAAACTCCTACAATGAGCAGTTCTTC; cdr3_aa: CASSPVVAGGLNSYNEQFF
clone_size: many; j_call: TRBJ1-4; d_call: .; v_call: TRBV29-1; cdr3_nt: TGCAGCGTCGCTGCAGGGTTGGCTAATGAAAAACTGTTTTTT; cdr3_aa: CSVAAGLANEKLFF
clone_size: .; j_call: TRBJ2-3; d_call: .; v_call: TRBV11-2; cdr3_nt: TGTGCCAGCGGCTTATTTGTCCCACGCACAGATACGCAGTATTTT; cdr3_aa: CASGLFVPRTDTQYF
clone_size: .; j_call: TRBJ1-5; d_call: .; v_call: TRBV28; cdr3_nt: TGTGCCAGCAAAATCCGGAATCATAGCAATCAGCCCCAGCATTTT; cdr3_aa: CASKIRNHSNQPQHF
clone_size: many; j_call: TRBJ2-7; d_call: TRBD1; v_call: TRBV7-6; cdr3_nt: TGTGCCAGCAGCTTAGGGGGACAGAACTACGAGCAGTACTTC; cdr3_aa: CASSLGGQNYEQYF
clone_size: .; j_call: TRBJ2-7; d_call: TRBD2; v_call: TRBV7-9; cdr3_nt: TGTGCCAGCATTCCCCGAAGCGGGAGCGATGACGAGCAGTACTTC; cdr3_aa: CASIPRSGSDDEQYF
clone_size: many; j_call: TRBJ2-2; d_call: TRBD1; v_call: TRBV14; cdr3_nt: TGTGCCAGCAGCCAAGCAGGGGGCGCGAACACCGGGGAGCTGTTTTTT; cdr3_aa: CASSQAGGANTGELFF
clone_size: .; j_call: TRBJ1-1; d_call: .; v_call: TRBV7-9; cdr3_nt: TGTGCCAGCAGCTCCATCGGTCGAGGCGCATGGGCTTTCTTT; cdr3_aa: CASSSIGRGAWAFF
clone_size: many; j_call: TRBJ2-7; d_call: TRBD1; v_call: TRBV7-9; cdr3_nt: TGTGCCAGCAGCTTATCGGGACAGAAGCCCTACGAGCAGTACTTC; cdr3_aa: CASSLSGQKPYEQYF
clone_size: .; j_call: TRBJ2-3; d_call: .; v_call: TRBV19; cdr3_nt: TGTGCCAGTACCAACCACGGAGGTACGCAGTATTTT; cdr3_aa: CASTNHGGTQYF
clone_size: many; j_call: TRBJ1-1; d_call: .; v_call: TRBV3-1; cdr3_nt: TGTGCCAGCAGCCAAGCAACGACTGAAGCTTTCTTT; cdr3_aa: CASSQATTEAFF
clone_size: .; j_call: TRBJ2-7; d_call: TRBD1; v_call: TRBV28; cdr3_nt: TGTGCCAGCAGACAGGGGCCCTACGAGCTGTACTTC; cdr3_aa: CASRQGPYELYF
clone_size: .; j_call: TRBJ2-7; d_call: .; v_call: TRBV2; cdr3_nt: TGTGCCAGCAGTGAAAGGGACGGAGCCTACGAGCAGTACTTC; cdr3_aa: CASSERDGAYEQYF
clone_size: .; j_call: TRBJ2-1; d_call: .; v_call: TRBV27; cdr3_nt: TGTGCCAGCAGTCCAGGACAAGCCTACAATGAGCAGTTCTTC; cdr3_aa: CASSPGQAYNEQFF
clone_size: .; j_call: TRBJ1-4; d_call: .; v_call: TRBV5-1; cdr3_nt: TGCGCCAGCAGCTTCGACAGCCTTAATGAAAAACTGTTTTTT; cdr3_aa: CASSFDSLNEKLFF
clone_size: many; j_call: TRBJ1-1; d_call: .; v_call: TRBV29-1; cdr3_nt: TGCAGCGTTGGCCCGAGTAGGGGCACTGAAGCTTTCTTT; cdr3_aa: CSVGPSRGTEAFF